The T cell receptor beta chain under discussion was sequenced for a study of blood T cell repertoires in COVID-19. Whole-study context: Nucleic acid was either cDNA or gDNA, and it came from T cells, B-cell-depleted T cells, or PBMCs.

The data were produced by immunoSEQ multiplex PCR, yet TCRdb's version contains in-frame clones alone and is incomplete. The table includes 450,000 or so clones, about 88% detected once. Trimming removed 0 bases at V and 1 base at J, with 10 bases between. Germline loops: CDR1 SGDLS, CDR2 YYNGEE. CDR3 length: 15 amino acids. The TCR originated in a man between 18 and 29 years old with COVID-19, enrolled during active disease. The sample comprised peripheral blood. The rearrangement uses TRBV9 and TRBJ1-2; D is unresolved. The CDR3 nucleotides read TGTGCCAGCAGCGTAGAATCCACAGTTAACTATGGCTACACCTTC. This sequence encodes CASSVESTVNYGYTF.